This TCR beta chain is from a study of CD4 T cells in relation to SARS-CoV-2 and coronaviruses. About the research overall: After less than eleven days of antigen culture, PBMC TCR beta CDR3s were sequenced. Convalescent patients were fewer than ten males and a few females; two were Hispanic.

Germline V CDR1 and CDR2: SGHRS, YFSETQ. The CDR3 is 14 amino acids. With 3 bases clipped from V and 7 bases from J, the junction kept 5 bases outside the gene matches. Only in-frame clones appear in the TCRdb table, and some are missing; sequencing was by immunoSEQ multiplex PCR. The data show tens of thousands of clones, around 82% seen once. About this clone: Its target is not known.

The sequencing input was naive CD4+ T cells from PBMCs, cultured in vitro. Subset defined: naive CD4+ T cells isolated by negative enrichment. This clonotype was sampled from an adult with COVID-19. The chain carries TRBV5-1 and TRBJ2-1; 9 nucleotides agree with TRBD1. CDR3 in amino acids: CASSSGTGSNEQFF. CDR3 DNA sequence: TGCGCCAGCAGCTCGGGGACAGGGTCAAATGAGCAGTTCTTC.